The clone carrying this T cell receptor (beta chain) showed up just a few times. Its antigen is unknown. This entry comes from a study of cytomegalovirus exposure and HLA in healthy donors. Study information: From donors who were HLA-typed, an early data release held approximately 84 million unique TCRs.

Germline assignment: CDR1 LGHNT and CDR2 FRNRAP. The ends lost 2 bases at V and 5 bases at J; junction bases unmatched: 6. This CDR3 has 15 residues. With 60 Vbeta and 13 Jbeta primers, the PCR was carried out. TCRdb keeps only in-frame clones here, not all; method: immunoSEQ multiplex PCR. Counted here are 150,000 to 200,000 clones, about 13% occurring once; the ten biggest clones make up under 10%. Overall study results and limits: Earlier analysis looked at TCR beta V segments, and most were productive about 90% or about 30% of the time.

Material for sequencing was PBMCs. This TCR came from a man aged 45-60 years in good health and CMV-seropositive. This sequence joins TRBV12-5 and TRBJ1-1; TRBD1 matches 9 bases. The CDR3 DNA sequence: TGTGCTAGTGGTTTGCCAGGACAGGGGTATACTGAAGCTTTCTTT. Amino acids: CASGLPGQGYTEAFF.